This T cell receptor (beta chain) was retrieved from a study of naive and memory T cell subsets. Ligated cDNA underwent four rounds of PCR with nested alpha and beta constant region primers and SP2. For blood and skin samples, reverse transcription used TCR alpha and beta constant primers. TCRdb re-analysed the UMI-ligation and nested PCR reads in MiXCR, keeping a single row per CDR3 protein. The data show 25,000 to 35,000 distinct CDR3 sequences, less than 8.5% seen once. This clonotype has a count of ten or more. Its antigen is unidentified. Sample treatment: skin biopsy from PPD injection site in Mantoux-positive individual. The library had UMIs added by 3' ligation of an oligonucleotide to TCR cDNA. Broader study findings: Both skin biopsy types reportedly yielded TCRs, tuberculin sites far more. More TCRs at tuberculin sites were read as hypersensitivity T cell infiltration.

V was pared by 5 bases and J by 3 bases, with 14 bases between. The CDR3 totals 14 residues. Germline V gene data show CDR1 as SGHDT and CDR2 as YYEEEE. Here the sequenced sample was skin, taken from a tuberculin skin test site. The sequence came from an adult in good health. The chain carries TRBV5-6 and TRBJ1-2; D may be TRBD1 (6 bases). CDR3 sequence (DNA): TGTGCCAGCAGGAGACAGGATACCTACTATGGCTACACCTTC. It yields the protein CASRRQDTYYGYTF.